This TCR beta chain was documented in a study of a mutant IDH1 vaccine in newly diagnosed glioma. Across the whole study: Mean patient age was about 40 years; about 60% were male and around 38% female.

The germline CDR1 and CDR2 sequences are SGHVS and FNYEAQ. This CDR3 has 13 residues. The V and J ends lost 3 bases and 3 bases respectively, with 8 bases between them. Data came from immunoSEQ multiplex PCR; TCRdb stores just in-frame clones and leaves some out. The profile shows 35,000 to 40,000 clones, roughly three quarters of them singletons. Time point noted: baseline, week 1 (first vaccination visit). Treatment denoted: pre-vaccination baseline after standard-of-care therapy. The chain joins TRBV7-6 to TRBJ1-1; tentative D call: TRBD1 (6 bases). This sequence was found in a man aged 40-50 years with glioma. Some clones in this sample may be carry-over from other donors' samples. Source: PBMCs, taken from a glioma patient treated with radiotherapy, temozolomide or both. The chain's CDR3 is CASSLQGYTEAFF. The CDR3 nucleotides read TGTGCCAGCAGCTTGCAGGGGTACACTGAAGCTTTCTTT.